These 27 T cell receptor beta chains share one sample of origin, sequenced in a study of metastatic and nonmetastatic thyroid tumors. None of the patients had undergone any treatment ahead of thyroid surgery. TCRdb ran MiXCR on the PCR reads. The sample lists 35,000 to 50,000 clones, 3% to 3.5% occurring once. Sequenced sample: blood. Source of these receptors: a female donor with papillary thyroid cancer or a benign thyroid nodule (not recorded which). Some clones in this sample may be carry-over from other donors' samples.

The CDR3 region is CASSPGQGYSPLHF. The CDR3 bases are TGTGCCAGCAGTCCGGGACAGGGATATTCACCCCTCCACTTT. The chain links TRBV12-3 or TRBV12-4 to TRBJ1-6, with TRBD1 identical over 9 bases. The CDR3 is 14 amino acids. After removal of 5 bases from V and 8 bases from J, the junction contained 4 bases not matched to a gene.

The table lists this clone with many counts. The rearrangement uses TRBV4-1 and TRBJ2-3; D uncertain. CDR1 MGHRA and CDR2 YSYEKL come from the germline V gene. The CDR3 length is 15 residues. V shed 1 base and J shed 6 bases, with 14 bases lying between them. This chain's CDR3 is CASSQAGPLEDTQYF. In DNA form, the CDR3 reads TGCGCCAGCAGCCAAGCTGGCCCCCTGGAGGATACGCAGTATTTT.

The chain is built from TRBV24-1 and TRBJ2-5; a possible D gene is TRBD1 (6 bases). CDR1 and CDR2 (germline): KGHDR, SFDVKD. The V end lost 8 bases, the J end lost 5 bases, and 17 bases lay between the germline ends. The CDR3 runs to 14 residues. The CDR3 DNA follows: TGTGCCACCAACGCAAACAGGGCCGAGGAGACCCAGTACTTC. Its translation: CATNANRAEETQYF.

This clone was counted at least ten times. The sample carries other DNA sequences with the same CDR3. The genes are TRBV11-2 and TRBJ2-7; no clear D gene. V lost 5 bases and J 3 bases, leaving 11 bases between the germline ends. Per the germline V gene, CDR1 is SGHAT and CDR2 is FQNNGV. This CDR3 is built from 13 residues. Here the CDR3 DNA reads TGTGCCAGCAGCCCGACGGCCGGCTACGAGCAGTACTTC. This translates into CASSPTAGYEQYF.

There are many counts of this clone. The V gene is TRBV7-8, the J gene TRBJ2-1; 9 bases align to TRBD2. The CDR3 is made up of 16 amino acids. The germline V gene has CDR1 SGHVS and CDR2 FQNEAQ. The trim removed 7 bases at V and 3 bases at J, leaving 10 bases unmatched. CDR3 loop: CASIDLTSGFYNEQFF. CDR3 nucleotides: TGTGCCAGCATCGACTTGACTAGCGGATTCTACAATGAGCAGTTCTTC.

Only a few counts were recorded for this clone. The CDR3 nucleotides read TGTGCCAGCAGCGTAGGGACTACCATCACAGATACGCAGTATTTT. This gives the protein CASSVGTTITDTQYF. The chain recombines TRBV9 with TRBJ2-3; D is possibly TRBD2 (6 bases). The CDR3 covers 15 residues. V was cut by 0 bases and J by 2 bases, with 10 bases left in between. Germline CDR1 and CDR2: SGDLS and YYNGEE.

The gene calls are TRBV6-2 or TRBV6-3 and TRBJ2-7; no clear D gene. The V gene lost 6 bases and the J gene lost 3 bases, with 12 bases spanning the gap. Germline V gives CDR1 MNHEY, CDR2 SVGEGT. CDR3 length: 13 residues. DNA for the CDR3: TGTGCCAGCAGCCAGACTCCGTACTACGAGCAGTACTTC. Translated: CASSQTPYYEQYF.

This clone is medium-sized (0.01 to 0.1%). The chain joins TRBV11-2 to TRBJ2-7; D is possibly TRBD1 (6 bases). Germline V CDR1 and CDR2: SGHAT, FQNNGV. The CDR3 has 13 amino acids. Trimming took 1 base from V and 7 from J, leaving 11 bases between them. The CDR3 coding sequence is TGTGCCAGCAGCTTAGTCGAGAGGGGGGAGCAGTACTTC. Translation: CASSLVERGEQYF.

This clone was seen at least ten times. The chain is built from TRBV28 and TRBJ1-4; D unclear. Germline V gives CDR1 MDHEN, CDR2 SYDVKM. V gave up 1 base and J gave up 7 bases, with 10 bases separating them. There are 14 residues in the CDR3. The CDR3 loop reads CASSLLFGSEKLFF. In DNA, the CDR3 is TGTGCCAGCAGTTTATTATTTGGAAGTGAAAAACTGTTTTTT.

J is TRBJ1-5 and V is TRBV24-1, with 10 bases fitting TRBD1. The V gene end was trimmed by 9 bases and the J gene end by 0 bases; junction bases not matched to a gene: 4. The germline CDR1 and CDR2 sequences are KGHDR and SFDVKD. The CDR3 contains 15 residues. The CDR3 bases are TGTGCCACCGGGACAGGGGTCAATAGCAATCAGCCCCAGCATTTT. This codes for CATGTGVNSNQPQHF.

This clone has only a few counts. The CDR3 here is CSGRTSQYNEQFF. Here the CDR3 DNA reads TGCAGTGGGAGGACTAGCCAGTACAATGAGCAGTTCTTC. J is TRBJ2-1 and V is TRBV20-1, with 8 bases lining up with TRBD2. Germline-derived CDR1 and CDR2 are DFQATT and SNEGSKA (reference sequence). The junction had 6 bases not matched to a gene; V was cut back by 7 bases and J by 4 bases. This CDR3 spans 13 amino acids.

V and J are TRBV7-9 and TRBJ2-2, with D possibly matching TRBD1 (5 bases). The germline V gene encodes CDR1 SEHNR and CDR2 FQNEAQ (reference sequence). The CDR3 spans 18 residues. Trimming removed 0 bases from V and 3 bases from J, with 17 bases in between. In nucleotides, the CDR3 is TGTGCCAGCAGCTTAGCAGTCGGTGATCTAGGGGACACCGGGGAGCTGTTTTTT. This gives the protein CASSLAVGDLGDTGELFF.

Many counts were recorded for this clone. Compared with germline, one end of the junction differs, possibly owing to a read error. The chain joins TRBV19 to TRBJ1-4; no clear D gene. This CDR3 is 15 amino acids long. The germline V gene encodes CDR1 LNHDA and CDR2 SQIVND (reference sequence). The CDR3, as DNA: TGTGCCAGTAGTATCGCGGGAGTGACTAATGAAAAACTGCTTTTT. Translation: CASSIAGVTNEKLLF.

The chain carries TRBV6-2 or TRBV6-3 and TRBJ2-5; D possibly corresponds to TRBD2 (6 bases). Germline values: CDR1 MNHEY, CDR2 SVGEGT. This CDR3 is built from 15 residues. V gave up 2 bases and J gave up 5 bases, with 15 bases separating them. The CDR3 DNA follows: TGTGCCAGCAGTTACGGTCGCGGGACCGGCGAGACCCAGTACTTC. Protein sequence: CASSYGRGTGETQYF.

This clone was recorded many times. The chain links TRBV6-1 to TRBJ2-2; 8 nucleotides align to TRBD1. The CDR3 has 13 residues. Germline CDR1 MNHNS, CDR2 SASEGT. V lost 7 bases and J lost 6; bases outside the gene matches: 4. The CDR3 loop is CASKTGEAGELFF. DNA of the CDR3: TGTGCCAGCAAGACAGGGGAGGCCGGGGAGCTGTTTTTT.

The J gene is TRBJ2-2, the V gene TRBV30, with D hard to call. V gave up 0 bases and J gave up 0 bases, with 5 bases separating them. Per germline, CDR1 GTSNPN and CDR2 SVGIG (reference sequence). The CDR3 has 14 amino acids. The CDR3, as DNA: TGTGCCTGGAGTGTACAGCCGAACACCGGGGAGCTGTTTTTT. Amino acids: CAWSVQPNTGELFF.

This clone has at least ten counts. CDR3 bases: TGCGCCAGCAGCTTGGGCAGGGTGGTTACTGAAGCTTTCTTT. This codes for CASSLGRVVTEAFF. The chain couples TRBV5-1 to TRBJ1-1; weak D call: TRBD1 (5 bases). The germline V gene encodes CDR1 SGHRS and CDR2 YFSETQ. This CDR3 spans 14 amino acids. The germline V and J ends were trimmed by 0 bases and 5 bases, with 11 bases remaining between them.

This clone has ten or more counts. The chain is built from TRBV5-1 and TRBJ1-1; 8 positions agree with TRBD1. Unmatched junction bases numbered 8, after V lost 5 bases and J lost 2 bases. The CDR3 has 15 residues. Germline CDR1 and CDR2: SGHRS and YFSETQ. The DNA for the CDR3 is TGCGCCAGCAGGTTTACTCCAGGGGGCAACACTGAAGCTTTCTTT. Its translation is CASRFTPGGNTEAFF.

In its sample, this clone was seen many times. The rearrangement joins TRBV30 to TRBJ2-1; D not certain. V was shortened by 3 bases and J by 4 bases, with 4 bases between the two germline ends. The CDR3 contains 11 residues. CDR1 GTSNPN and CDR2 SVGIG come from the germline V gene (reference sequence). The CDR3 DNA reads as TGTGCCTGGAGAGCTTACAATGAGCAGTTCTTC. It is translated as CAWRAYNEQFF.

Ten or more counts support this clone. Other DNA sequences within the sample encode an identical CDR3. The chain recombines TRBV5-1 with TRBJ2-3; D is possibly TRBD1 (7 bases). This CDR3 comprises 13 residues. Trimming pared 3 bases from V and 14 bases from J, leaving 19 bases between. Germline loops: CDR1 SGHRS, CDR2 YFSETQ. The CDR3 region has the DNA TGCGCCAGCAGCTCGCTCACAGGGGAGGATACGTATTTT. Its translation: CASSSLTGEDTYF.

By share of the sample, this clone is medium-sized. The gene calls are TRBV14 and TRBJ2-1, with 7 bases aligning to TRBD2. The V and J ends lost 1 base and 9 bases, in that order; junction bases with no gene match: 6. This CDR3 region has 14 residues. The germline V gene has CDR1 SGHDN and CDR2 FVKESK. CDR3 loop: CASSQATGGSEQFF. CDR3 in DNA: TGTGCCAGCAGCCAAGCGACGGGCGGGAGTGAGCAGTTCTTC.

The table lists this clone with many counts. CDR3 sequence reads: CASRQDGANVLTF. The DNA for the CDR3 is TGTGCCAGCAGGCAGGATGGGGCCAACGTCCTGACTTTC. The chain combines TRBV3-1 with TRBJ2-6; no reliable D call. Germline V CDR1 and CDR2: LGHDT, YNNKEL (reference sequence). The ends were cut back, 6 bases at V and 3 bases at J, with 6 bases in the middle. The CDR3 loop spans 13 amino acids.

In DNA, the CDR3 is TGCGCCAGCAGCTTGGTGGGGATTAGCACAGATACGCAGTATTTT. It translates to CASSLVGISTDTQYF. The genes are TRBV5-1 and TRBJ2-3, with D unclear. This CDR3 contains 15 residues. The V end lost 0 bases, the J end lost 0 bases, and 8 bases lay between the germline ends. Germline values: CDR1 SGHRS, CDR2 YFSETQ.

This clone was counted between two and nine times. The chain has TRBV12-3 or TRBV12-4 and TRBJ2-2; TRBD2 might be the D (5 bases). The CDR3 loop spans 14 amino acids. V was shortened by 5 bases and J by 5 bases, with 12 bases between the two germline ends. This CDR3 is CASSLTSGTGELFF. The CDR3 DNA reads as TGTGCCAGCAGTCTAACTAGTGGAACCGGGGAGCTGTTTTTT.

In its sample, this clone was seen a few times. The gene calls are TRBV12-3 or TRBV12-4 and TRBJ2-7; D ambiguous. This CDR3 region has 12 residues. V was clipped by 1 base and J by 7 bases, with 8 bases between them. CDR3 region: CASSLGVREQYF. CDR3 bases: TGTGCCAGCAGTTTAGGAGTGAGAGAGCAGTACTTC.

This clone was seen repeatedly, ten times or more. The chain recombines TRBV19 with TRBJ1-2; possibly TRBD1 for D (5 bases). Germline CDR1 LNHDA, CDR2 SQIVND (reference sequence). The V end was cut by 2 bases, the J end by 6 bases, with 10 bases between. The CDR3 runs 13 residues. The CDR3: CASSIQPGHGYTF. The CDR3 DNA is TGTGCCAGTAGTATACAACCGGGGCATGGCTACACCTTC.

This clone was counted many times. This chain connects TRBV2 to TRBJ1-5; D perhaps matches TRBD1 (6 bases). The germline CDR1 and CDR2 sequences are SNHLY and FYNNEI. CDR3 length: 15 residues. Trimming took off 4 bases at V and 4 bases at J, with 14 bases between the two ends. Here the CDR3 DNA reads TGTGCCAGCAGTGTCCGCCGGACAGCGAATCAGCCCCAGCATTTT. It codes for CASSVRRTANQPQHF.